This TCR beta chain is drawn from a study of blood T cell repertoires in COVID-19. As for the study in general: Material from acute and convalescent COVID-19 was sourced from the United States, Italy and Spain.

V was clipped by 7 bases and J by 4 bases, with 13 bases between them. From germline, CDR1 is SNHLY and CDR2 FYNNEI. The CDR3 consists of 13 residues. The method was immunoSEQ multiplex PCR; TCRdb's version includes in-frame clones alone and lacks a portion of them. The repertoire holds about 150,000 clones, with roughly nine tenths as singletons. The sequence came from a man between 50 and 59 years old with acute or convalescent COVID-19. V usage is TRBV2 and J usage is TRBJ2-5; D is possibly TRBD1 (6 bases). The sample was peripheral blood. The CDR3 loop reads CASNLQGLETQYF. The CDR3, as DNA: TGTGCCAGCAATCTACAGGGTTTAGAGACCCAGTACTTC. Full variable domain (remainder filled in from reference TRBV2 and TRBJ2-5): EPEVTQTPSHQVTQMGQEVILRCVPISNHLYFYWYRQILGQKVEFLVSFYNNEISEKSEIFDDQFSVERPDGSNFTLKIRSTKLEDSAMYFCASNLQGLETQYFGPGTRLLVL.